Following are 5 T cell receptor beta chains from one sample sequenced in a study of shared clonotypes between healthy human individuals. The repertoire was sequenced with immunoSEQ multiplex PCR; TCRdb's copy has only in-frame clones and lacks some. The sample holds 1.6 million or so clones; about 98.5% are singletons and the top ten take approximately 0.38%. Sequences were obtained from naive CD4+ T cells sorted from blood. As to subset: CD45RA+ positively selected. All receptors come from a man aged 25-45 years in good health.

J is TRBJ2-7 and V is TRBV28; 9 positions match TRBD1. CDR3 length: 15 amino acids. Germline-derived CDR1 and CDR2 are MDHEN and SYDVKM. The J segment lost 2 bases and the V segment lost 7 bases, leaving 9 bases of the junction unmatched. CDR3 nucleotide sequence: TGTGCCAGCACCCTTCGGGGGGACAGGGCCTACGAGCAGTACTTC. Its translation is CASTLRGDRAYEQYF.

Worth noting for this clone: The same CDR3 also results from other DNA sequences found in this sample. The chain is built from TRBV30 and TRBJ2-7; perhaps TRBD2 as D (6 bases). The CDR3 has 12 residues. V was cut by 4 bases and J by 4 bases, with 11 bases left in between. Germline CDR1 is GTSNPN and CDR2 is SVGIG (reference sequence). The CDR3 sequence is CAWNGGAYEQYF. CDR3 coding DNA: TGTGCCTGGAACGGCGGGGCATACGAGCAGTACTTC.

The chain's CDR3 is CASSVGGGNTGELFF. In DNA form, the CDR3 reads TGTGCCAGCAGCGTAGGGGGAGGGAACACCGGGGAGCTGTTTTTT. The chain uses TRBV9 and TRBJ2-2, with a weak D call TRBD2 (6 bases). Germline V CDR1 and CDR2: SGDLS, YYNGEE. Trimming removed 0 bases from V and 1 base from J, with 7 bases in between. The CDR3 runs to 15 residues.

The gene calls are TRBV28 and TRBJ2-5, with 8 nucleotides matching TRBD1. The CDR3 runs to 13 residues. CDR1 and CDR2 from the germline V gene are MDHEN and SYDVKM. J was trimmed by 7 bases and V by 6 bases; bases with no gene match: 7. CDR3 nucleotide sequence: TGTGCCAGCAGACCCCAGGGGGCTGGGACCCAGTACTTC. This gives the protein CASRPQGAGTQYF.

Turning to this clone: The same CDR3 can be traced to other DNA sequences in this sample. V gene TRBV7-2 combines with J gene TRBJ2-1; unclear D gene. V was clipped by 1 base and J by 2 bases, with 3 bases between them. Germline loops: CDR1 SGHTA, CDR2 FQGNSA. There are 13 residues in the CDR3. DNA for the CDR3: TGTGCCAGCAGCTTAGGTACCTACAATGAGCAGTTCTTC. Translating gives CASSLGTYNEQFF.